These 10 T cell receptor beta chains originate from one sample sequenced in a study of blood T cell repertoires in COVID-19. Only in-frame clones appear in the TCRdb table, and some are missing; sequencing was by immunoSEQ multiplex PCR. The sample consists of about 72,000 clones, over 80% of them appearing once. Input material: peripheral blood. Source of these receptors: a woman older than 75 with acute or convalescent COVID-19.

J is TRBJ2-1 and V is TRBV6-5; D perhaps matches TRBD1 (5 bases). Trimming left V 8 bases short and J 5 bases short, with 19 bases between. This CDR3 contains 15 residues. Looked up from germline, CDR1 is MNHEY and CDR2 is SVGAGI. CDR3 residues: CASRLQAGLDNEQFF. In DNA form, the CDR3 reads TGTGCCAGCCGGCTTCAGGCAGGGTTGGACAATGAGCAGTTCTTC.

The chain joins TRBV30 to TRBJ2-5, with 8 bases fitting TRBD1. CDR1 and CDR2 from the germline V gene are GTSNPN and SVGIG (reference sequence). The V segment lost 6 bases and the J segment 6 bases; nucleotides outside the gene matches: 6. The CDR3 runs 12 residues. CDR3 amino acids: CACGDRRQTQYF. The CDR3, as DNA: TGTGCCTGTGGGGACAGGCGGCAGACCCAGTACTTC.

This clone turned up a few times. V is TRBV2 and J is TRBJ1-2; D is uncertain. Germline-derived CDR1 and CDR2 are SNHLY and FYNNEI. The CDR3 has 14 amino acids. V dropped 5 bases and J dropped 4 bases, with 14 bases sitting between them. CDR3: CASSLGVQLYGYTF. The CDR3, as DNA: TGTGCCAGCAGTTTGGGCGTTCAGCTCTATGGCTACACCTTC. Full variable domain (rest looked up from reference TRBV2 and TRBJ1-2): EPEVTQTPSHQVTQMGQEVILRCVPISNHLYFYWYRQILGQKVEFLVSFYNNEISEKSEIFDDQFSVERPDGSNFTLKIRSTKLEDSAMYFCASSLGVQLYGYTFGSGTRLTVV.

The V and J genes are TRBV5-8 and TRBJ1-6; TRBD1 matches at 10 bases. This CDR3 region has 17 residues. Germline V gives CDR1 SGHTS, CDR2 YDEGEE. Trimming cost V 2 bases and J 8 bases; bases outside gene matches: 10. CDR3 in amino acids: CASSFRSGTGVHSPLHF. Written as DNA, the CDR3 is TGTGCCAGCAGCTTTAGGTCCGGGACAGGGGTCCATTCACCCCTCCACTTT.

The rearrangement links TRBV9 to TRBJ2-7; D perhaps matches TRBD1 (6 bases). Germline V gene sequence: CDR1 SGDLS, CDR2 YYNGEE. The CDR3 covers 14 residues. V dropped 0 bases and J dropped 3 bases, with 10 bases sitting between them. CDR3 protein: CASSVATTGYEQYF. The CDR3 bases are TGTGCCAGCAGCGTAGCTACGACAGGCTACGAGCAGTACTTC. Using reference TRBV9 and TRBJ2-7 for the parts outside the CDR3, the full variable domain is DSGVTQTPKHLITATGQRVTLRCSPRSGDLSVYWYQQSLDQGLQFLIQYYNGEERAKGNILERFSAQQFPDLHSELNLSSLELGDSALYFCASSVATTGYEQYFGPGTRLTVT.

The chain uses TRBV10-3 and TRBJ2-1; 11 bases are a match to TRBD2. The CDR3 covers 17 residues. The junction had 8 bases not matched to a gene; V was cut back by 3 bases and J by 4 bases. Germline V lookup: CDR1 ENHRY, CDR2 SYGVKD. The CDR3 DNA reads as TGTGCCATCAGTGAAAGTAGCGGGAGGGCGAATTACAATGAGCAGTTCTTC. Translation gives CAISESSGRANYNEQFF.

The chain carries TRBV4-2 and TRBJ1-5; weak D call: TRBD1 (6 bases). The CDR3 runs to 22 residues. V shed 0 bases and J shed 2 bases, with 29 bases lying between them. Germline-derived CDR1 and CDR2 are LGHNA and YNFKEQ. CDR3 sequence: CASSQDPQSISPNRVRNQPQHF. The CDR3 DNA is TGTGCCAGCAGCCAAGATCCCCAATCAATATCCCCAAACAGGGTTCGCAATCAGCCCCAGCATTTT.

The V gene is TRBV3-1 (or the pseudogene TRBV3-2), the J gene TRBJ1-2; 8 bases are shared with TRBD1. This CDR3 spans 14 amino acids. Germline trimming cut 4 bases from V and 6 bases from J; bases unmatched to any gene: 7. CDR1 LGHDT and CDR2 YNNKEL come from the germline V gene (reference sequence). The CDR3 is CASSLGRGRDGYTF. The CDR3 nucleotides read TGTGCCAGCAGCCTAGGCAGGGGGCGTGATGGCTACACCTTC.

J is TRBJ1-2 and V is TRBV11-2, with 7 bases fitting TRBD1. Germline V lookup: CDR1 SGHAT, CDR2 FQNNGV. The CDR3 spans 16 residues. The V segment lost 1 base and the J segment 4 bases; nucleotides outside the gene matches: 9. CDR3 protein: CASSLVGTGAIYGYTF. Here the CDR3 DNA reads TGTGCCAGCAGCTTAGTAGGTACAGGGGCGATCTATGGCTACACCTTC.

This clone was counted a few times. This chain joins TRBV2 and TRBJ2-7; maybe TRBD2 (5 bases). The CDR3 has 15 residues. The V and J ends lost 4 bases and 7 bases respectively, with 20 bases between them. Germline assignment: CDR1 SNHLY and CDR2 FYNNEI. The chain's CDR3 is CASSAVGSVPEEQYF. CDR3 in DNA: TGTGCCAGCAGTGCCGTGGGGAGCGTCCCCGAGGAGCAGTACTTC.